This is a list of T cell receptor beta chains from one sample in a study of blood T cell repertoires in COVID-19. The repertoire was sequenced with immunoSEQ multiplex PCR; TCRdb's copy has only in-frame clones and lacks some. The data hold some 180,000 clones, with approximately 90% observed a single time. Material for sequencing was peripheral blood. These receptors came from a man aged 35-49 years with active or convalescent COVID-19. Both conserved end residues are part of each CDR3. The order of the fields is V gene, clone size, J gene, CDR3 protein. Clone size is stated in some rows and not others, as once, few, many or a class when expanded.

v_gene: TRBV28
abundance: NA
j_gene: TRBJ1-1
CDR3aa: CASSLPSEGEGTEAFF

v_gene: TRBV28
abundance: NA
j_gene: TRBJ1-5
CDR3aa: CASSLIQGAGQPQHF

v_gene: TRBV11-2
abundance: once
j_gene: TRBJ2-3
CDR3aa: CASSWGLAANTDTQYF

v_gene: TRBV3-1/TRBV3-2
abundance: NA
j_gene: TRBJ2-3
CDR3aa: CASSKQGKGDTQYF

v_gene: TRBV19
abundance: NA
j_gene: TRBJ2-7
CDR3aa: CASSLIAGKSAYEQYF

v_gene: TRBV5-1
abundance: few
j_gene: TRBJ1-4
CDR3aa: CASSLSGGTTNEKLFF

v_gene: TRBV6-2/TRBV6-3
abundance: NA
j_gene: TRBJ1-1
CDR3aa: CASSSGDRNWADEAFF

v_gene: TRBV7-9
abundance: NA
j_gene: TRBJ1-6
CDR3aa: CASRSTGGFNSPLHF

v_gene: TRBV6-4
abundance: NA
j_gene: TRBJ1-6
CDR3aa: CASSEQPSSYNSPLHF

v_gene: TRBV12-3/TRBV12-4
abundance: NA
j_gene: TRBJ1-1
CDR3aa: CASSLSQSAFF

v_gene: TRBV7-6
abundance: NA
j_gene: TRBJ2-5
CDR3aa: CASSLETGFLETQYF

v_gene: TRBV5-1
abundance: NA
j_gene: TRBJ1-1
CDR3aa: CASSSGYSEAFF

v_gene: TRBV19
abundance: NA
j_gene: TRBJ1-1
CDR3aa: CASISGATATEAFF

v_gene: TRBV28
abundance: NA
j_gene: TRBJ1-1
CDR3aa: CASNTGDSEAFF

v_gene: TRBV24-1
abundance: NA
j_gene: TRBJ1-2
CDR3aa: CATSDQDRGTTF

v_gene: TRBV28
abundance: NA
j_gene: TRBJ1-5
CDR3aa: CASSLGTGRNNSNQPQHF

v_gene: TRBV5-1
abundance: NA
j_gene: TRBJ2-3
CDR3aa: CASSLGPSTDTQYF

v_gene: TRBV4-3
abundance: NA
j_gene: TRBJ2-2
CDR3aa: CASSQAQAWSEGRTGELFF

v_gene: TRBV6-2/TRBV6-3
abundance: NA
j_gene: TRBJ1-6
CDR3aa: CASSWDIANSPLHF

v_gene: TRBV27
abundance: NA
j_gene: TRBJ1-4
CDR3aa: CASRSGRSGSEKLFF

v_gene: TRBV7-2
abundance: NA
j_gene: TRBJ2-2
CDR3aa: CASSLAAGVGTGELFF

v_gene: TRBV7-9
abundance: NA
j_gene: TRBJ1-2
CDR3aa: CASSRRADYGYTF

v_gene: TRBV29-1
abundance: NA
j_gene: TRBJ1-4
CDR3aa: CSVEEGTGSEKLFF

v_gene: TRBV5-1
abundance: NA
j_gene: TRBJ1-1
CDR3aa: CASSLGRGVYDTEAFF

v_gene: TRBV3-1/TRBV3-2
abundance: NA
j_gene: TRBJ2-3
CDR3aa: CASSLKLATSTDTQYF

v_gene: TRBV9
abundance: NA
j_gene: TRBJ2-5
CDR3aa: CASSVGSDSWGVSPETQYF

v_gene: TRBV29-1
abundance: NA
j_gene: TRBJ1-4
CDR3aa: CSVRPRDTDNEKLFF

v_gene: TRBV5-1
abundance: NA
j_gene: TRBJ1-2
CDR3aa: CASSLDVGQGFAGYTF

v_gene: TRBV7-2
abundance: NA
j_gene: TRBJ2-7
CDR3aa: CASSPLGQGVEQYF

v_gene: TRBV6-4
abundance: once
j_gene: TRBJ2-1
CDR3aa: CASSENGDYPSYNEQFF

v_gene: TRBV14
abundance: NA
j_gene: TRBJ2-2
CDR3aa: CASSQVAGGPGELFF

v_gene: TRBV28
abundance: few
j_gene: TRBJ1-5
CDR3aa: CASSLRQGSTGNQPQHF

v_gene: TRBV3-1/TRBV3-2
abundance: NA
j_gene: TRBJ1-1
CDR3aa: CASSQAVGQGTEAFF

v_gene: TRBV6-5
abundance: NA
j_gene: TRBJ1-3
CDR3aa: CASIPGGIGNTIYF

v_gene: TRBV4-1
abundance: NA
j_gene: TRBJ2-2
CDR3aa: CASSQPRQGWDTGELFF

v_gene: TRBV28
abundance: NA
j_gene: TRBJ2-3
CDR3aa: CASRKTGLTDTQYF

v_gene: TRBV18
abundance: NA
j_gene: TRBJ1-1
CDR3aa: CASSRYTGQEFMNTEAFF

v_gene: TRBV2
abundance: NA
j_gene: TRBJ1-6
CDR3aa: CASSGTLNNSPLHF

v_gene: TRBV29-1
abundance: NA
j_gene: TRBJ1-2
CDR3aa: CSVGFRGQGRDYGYTF

v_gene: TRBV14
abundance: few
j_gene: TRBJ1-5
CDR3aa: CASSQEYTGTRGIQPQHF

v_gene: TRBV6-2/TRBV6-3
abundance: once
j_gene: TRBJ2-3
CDR3aa: CASSYVEFGGTTDTQYF

v_gene: TRBV19
abundance: NA
j_gene: TRBJ1-2
CDR3aa: CASSKTPGQGAFGYTF

v_gene: TRBV14
abundance: NA
j_gene: TRBJ1-2
CDR3aa: CASSPQGAIGYGYTF

v_gene: TRBV5-4
abundance: NA
j_gene: TRBJ2-7
CDR3aa: CASNVAGVGEQYF

v_gene: TRBV12-5
abundance: NA
j_gene: TRBJ1-3
CDR3aa: CASGLVTGHSGNTIYF

v_gene: TRBV19
abundance: NA
j_gene: TRBJ2-3
CDR3aa: CATTTGITDTQYF

v_gene: TRBV18
abundance: NA
j_gene: TRBJ2-1
CDR3aa: CASSPLGTGGNNEQFF

v_gene: TRBV19
abundance: NA
j_gene: TRBJ2-3
CDR3aa: CASSMTGNMGDTQYF

v_gene: TRBV6-5
abundance: NA
j_gene: TRBJ1-2
CDR3aa: CASRYRGLNGYTF

v_gene: TRBV3-1/TRBV3-2
abundance: NA
j_gene: TRBJ2-2
CDR3aa: CASSRLAGAHTGELFF

v_gene: TRBV27
abundance: NA
j_gene: TRBJ1-4
CDR3aa: CASSPLGGIQTNEKLFF

v_gene: TRBV7-2
abundance: NA
j_gene: TRBJ1-2
CDR3aa: CASSQTDRGSVAGYTF

v_gene: TRBV5-5
abundance: NA
j_gene: TRBJ1-1
CDR3aa: CASGGGTGGTEAFF